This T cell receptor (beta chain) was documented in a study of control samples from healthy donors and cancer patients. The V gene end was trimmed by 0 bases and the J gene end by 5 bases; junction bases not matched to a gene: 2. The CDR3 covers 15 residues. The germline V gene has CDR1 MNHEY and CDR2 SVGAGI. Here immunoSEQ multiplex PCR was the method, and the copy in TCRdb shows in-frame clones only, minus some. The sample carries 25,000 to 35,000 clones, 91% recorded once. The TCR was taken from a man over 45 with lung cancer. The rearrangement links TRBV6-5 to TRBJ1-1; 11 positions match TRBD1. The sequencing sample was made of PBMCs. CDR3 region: CASSYSDRGRTEAFF. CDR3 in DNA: TGTGCCAGCAGTTACTCGGACAGGGGGCGGACTGAAGCTTTCTTT.